This TCR beta chain was profiled in a study of T cell responses to AZD1222 COVID-19 vaccine. TCRdb keeps only in-frame clones here, not all; method: immunoSEQ multiplex PCR. This table has fewer than 140,000 clones, less than 95% appearing once. CDR1 and CDR2 (germline): SGHTA, FQGNSA. The CDR3 extends over 11 amino acids. Trimming removed 5 bases from V and 6 bases from J, with 5 bases in between. This receptor was identified in an adult who received the AZD1222 COVID-19 vaccine. The V call is TRBV7-2, the J call TRBJ2-4, with D unclear. The sequenced sample was peripheral blood, obtained 28 days after the second AZD1222 dose. The CDR3 reads CASSPGNIQYF. CDR3 bases: TGTGCCAGCAGCCCAGGAAACATTCAGTACTTC. The full variable domain, completed using reference TRBV7-2 and TRBJ2-4, is GAGVSQSPSNKVTEKGKDVELRCDPISGHTALYWYRQSLGQGLEFLIYFQGNSAPDKSGLPSDRFSAERTGGSVSTLTIQRTQQEDSAVYLCASSPGNIQYFGAGTRLSVL.